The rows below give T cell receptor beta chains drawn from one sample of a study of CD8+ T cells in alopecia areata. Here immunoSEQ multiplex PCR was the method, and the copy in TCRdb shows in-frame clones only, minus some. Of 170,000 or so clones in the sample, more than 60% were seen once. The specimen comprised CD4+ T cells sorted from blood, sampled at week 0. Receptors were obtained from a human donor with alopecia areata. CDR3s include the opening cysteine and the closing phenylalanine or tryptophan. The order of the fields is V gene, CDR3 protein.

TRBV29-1	CSVERGTGDSDTQYF
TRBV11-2	CASSLISGASYEQYF
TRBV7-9	CASSLAYYEQYF
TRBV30	CAWTRVVGGNTGELFF
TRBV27	CASSTYAGANVLTF
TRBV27	CASSFSGDWGQPQHF
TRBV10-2	CASSTDRNYGYTF
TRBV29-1	CSAGTTYGEQYF
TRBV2	CASSELGANSPLHF
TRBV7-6	CASSLGRDSKQYF
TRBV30	CAYRDGDNSPLHF
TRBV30	CAWSVGLNSPLHF
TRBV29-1	CSVGGSRQTGPGYNEQFF
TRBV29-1	CSVLRGVGTQYF
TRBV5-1	CASSSDRGPYEQYF
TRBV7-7	CASSPGRFVNTGELFF
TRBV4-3	CASSQVSGQGSEQFF
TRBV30	CAWSGAVALNTEAFF
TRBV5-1	CASSYSSHSYNEQFF
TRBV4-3	CASSQVSTYNEQFF
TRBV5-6	CASSPSGGRYGYTF
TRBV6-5	CASSAGPYNSPLHF
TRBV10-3	CASCADATDTQYF
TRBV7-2	CASSLAAGTSTDTQYF
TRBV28	CASSPPTDTQYF
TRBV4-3	CASSEGARTGGTGELFF
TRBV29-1	CSVNRGLGAHEQYF
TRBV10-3	CAISGQEEDQPQHF
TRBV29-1	CSVDSLLGNEQFF
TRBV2	CASSEDGDYGYTF
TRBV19	CASSIREGYGYTF
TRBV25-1	CASSVRNRANTEAFF
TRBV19	CASTLLGQPQHF
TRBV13	CASSSMDREGYTF
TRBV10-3	CAISETSYEQYF
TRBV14	CASSQQTGTAFF
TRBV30	CAWAAKANEQFF
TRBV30	CAWSATGGNQPQHF
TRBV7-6	CASSPQTSGGLNTGELFF
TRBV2	CASRFRGPDYTF
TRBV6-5	CASSYRGLPYNEQFF
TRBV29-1	CSVDGVSGGIRREGETQYF
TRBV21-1	CASSKSQSIEQFF